This T cell receptor (beta chain) was sequenced during a study of shared clonotypes between healthy human individuals (dated by TCRdb to the early 2020s). As for the study more broadly: Three men and two women, aged 18 to 49 years, made up the cohort. For each donor, CD4 naive and CD4 memory were each given three plates, CD8 naive was given two plates, and CD8 memory was given one plate. Blood TCR repertoires of four to six healthy adults were deeply sequenced to estimate repertoire size and the extent of clonotype sharing between individuals. To increase sequencing depth and limit assay-specific biases, TCR repertoire library preparation and sequencing were carried out by different laboratories using diverse techniques. Each donor's leukapheresis produced roughly between roughly 0.85 and 9.5 billion PBMCs.

Healthy HIV-negative adults with no recently reported acute infections or vaccinations were included as donors. Every donor was a Caucasian adult residing in Nashville, Tennessee, USA. CD4+ T cells were enriched by magnetic negative selection, after which naive cells were positively selected on CD45RA and the negative fraction was taken as the memory subset. Blood was obtained by leukapheresis, after which PBMCs were separated by Ficoll-Histopaque density gradient centrifugation and cryopreserved in liquid nitrogen vapor phase. Purity and quantity of every magnetically sorted T cell population were checked by analytical flow cytometry. From each sorted fraction, genomic DNA was isolated and quantified by UV absorbance on a Nanodrop 2000c. From the cysteine through the phenylalanine, the CDR3 covers 16 amino acids. Only CDR3 DNA is held: 48 bases, read in frame from base 1. Relative to germline, V is 0 bases shorter and J is 4 bases shorter, with 16 bases between their ends. CDR1 SGHRS and CDR2 YFSETQ were looked up in the germline V gene.

The full study reports these points: Pairwise subsampling led to the expectation that sequencing depth would affect the degree of clonotype sharing among donors. The small number of donors limited the genetic and exposure-history diversity represented. When several donors were compared, the shared fraction of clonotypes was about 5.4% for naive CD4, about 4% for naive CD8, roughly 2.5% for memory CD4, and around 0.4% for memory CD8. Sampling was restricted to blood, and TCR repertoires in tissue are likely to differ from TCR repertoires in blood. Larger estimated clonotype richness was generally found for naive subsets than for memory subsets. Incomplete sequencing was indicated by rarefaction of sorted-subset datasets, despite the large sequencing depth. Clonotypes shared by all four sorted-subset donors showed higher generation probabilities than non-shared clonotypes.

Comments on this clone: Its cognate antigen has yet to be identified. Base qualities were left out, and no much larger clone turns up one base away.

Using the deep immunoSEQ assay, TCR CDR3 regions were amplified from genomic DNA by multiplex PCR. For each cell subset, the extracted genomic DNA was distributed evenly across all wells of several immunoSEQ 96-well plates, and each plate served as one replicate. For sorted subsets, around 0.2 ug genomic DNA, equal to 25,000 to 35,000 T cell genomes, was loaded into each replicate PCR. Purified libraries were measured with a Qubit 3.0 fluorometer, size-checked on a Bioanalyzer 2100, and measured again with the KAPA Library Quantification kit. Each immunoSEQ 96-well plate was sequenced on its own single-read 150-cycle Illumina NextSeq 550 flow cell. The source study handled its data this way. The immunoSEQ output contained only junctional sequences without quality scores, so filtering could not match that applied to full-length reads. Sequences were annotated with PyIR, a Python wrapper for IgBLAST v1.9, and V/J genes and CDR3 were assigned using IMGT germline references. Reads with weak V/J assignments (E-value above 1e-6), missing CDR3, stop codons, out-of-frame junctions, or ambiguous translated residues were removed. A V3J clonotype was defined by an identical inferred V gene, J gene, and CDR3 amino acid sequence. To compute the percentage overlap between repertoires, the number of shared unique clonotypes was divided by the size of the smaller repertoire. Richness of each repertoire was evaluated using RTK rarefaction, the Chao1 estimator, and Recon v2.1 estimates of unobserved clonotypes. Generation probabilities for all TCRbeta clonotypes obtained by the gDNA method from a handful of donors were computed using OLGA. TCRdb obtained this table from immuneACCESS and retained in-frame rearrangements with V and J assigned. These tables miss some clones; where compared with another copy, unresolved V genes account for less than half of the shortfall, and the remainder is unexplained. V, J and clone size are those of that table, while D and trimming were read from the DNA. In all, the sample holds about 960,000 clones, and 76% of those were seen once. Of the sample, nearly 1.5% falls within the top ten clones.

The chain couples TRBV5-1 to TRBJ2-5; the D gene is perhaps TRBD2, on 6 matching bases. The sequenced material came from memory CD4+ T cells sorted from blood. The cell subset or site label, as the study defines it: CD45RA-negative fraction. The TCR originated in a man aged 18 to 30 in good health. The CDR3 has the sequence CASSLVGRGQGETQYF. The bases are TGCGCCAGCAGCTTGGTGGGGCGGGGCCAAGGAGAGACCCAGTACTTC.